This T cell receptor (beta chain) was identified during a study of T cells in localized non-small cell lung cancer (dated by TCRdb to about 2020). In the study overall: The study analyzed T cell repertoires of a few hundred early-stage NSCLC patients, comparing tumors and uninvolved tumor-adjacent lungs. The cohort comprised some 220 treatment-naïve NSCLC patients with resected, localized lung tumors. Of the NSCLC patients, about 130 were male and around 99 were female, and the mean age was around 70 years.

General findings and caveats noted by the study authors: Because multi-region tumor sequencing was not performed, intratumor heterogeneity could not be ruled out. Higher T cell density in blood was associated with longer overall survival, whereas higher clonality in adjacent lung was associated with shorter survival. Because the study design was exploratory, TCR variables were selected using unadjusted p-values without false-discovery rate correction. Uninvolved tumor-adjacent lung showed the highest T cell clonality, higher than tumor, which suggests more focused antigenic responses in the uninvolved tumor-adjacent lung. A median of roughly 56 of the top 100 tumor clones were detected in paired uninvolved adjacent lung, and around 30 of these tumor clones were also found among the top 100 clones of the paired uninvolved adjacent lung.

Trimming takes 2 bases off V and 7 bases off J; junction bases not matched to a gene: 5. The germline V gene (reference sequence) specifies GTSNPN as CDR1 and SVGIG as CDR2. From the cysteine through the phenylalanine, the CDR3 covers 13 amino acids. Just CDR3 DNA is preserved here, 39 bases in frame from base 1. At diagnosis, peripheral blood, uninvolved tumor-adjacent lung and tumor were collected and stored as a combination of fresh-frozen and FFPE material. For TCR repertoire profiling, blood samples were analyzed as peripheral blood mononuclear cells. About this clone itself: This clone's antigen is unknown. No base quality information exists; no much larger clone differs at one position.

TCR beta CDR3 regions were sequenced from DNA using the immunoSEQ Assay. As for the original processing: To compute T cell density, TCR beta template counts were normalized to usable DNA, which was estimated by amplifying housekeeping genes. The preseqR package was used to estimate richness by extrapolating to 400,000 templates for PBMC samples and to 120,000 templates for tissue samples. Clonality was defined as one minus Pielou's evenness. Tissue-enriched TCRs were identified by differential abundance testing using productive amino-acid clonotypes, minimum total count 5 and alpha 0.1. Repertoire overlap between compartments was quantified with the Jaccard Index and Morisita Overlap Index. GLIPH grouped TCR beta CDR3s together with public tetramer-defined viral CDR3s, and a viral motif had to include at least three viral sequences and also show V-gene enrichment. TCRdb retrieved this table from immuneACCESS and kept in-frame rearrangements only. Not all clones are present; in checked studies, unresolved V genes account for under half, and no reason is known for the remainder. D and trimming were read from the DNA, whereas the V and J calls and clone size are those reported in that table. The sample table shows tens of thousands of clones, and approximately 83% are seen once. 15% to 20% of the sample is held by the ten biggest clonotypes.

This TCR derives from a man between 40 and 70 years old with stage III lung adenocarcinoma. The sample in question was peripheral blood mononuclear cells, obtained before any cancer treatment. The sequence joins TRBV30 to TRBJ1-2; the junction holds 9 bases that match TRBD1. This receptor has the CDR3 CAWSTGGWGGYTF. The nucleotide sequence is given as TGTGCCTGGAGTACAGGGGGCTGGGGTGGCTACACCTTC.